This TCR beta chain derives from a study of blood T cell dynamics during melanoma immunotherapy. About the research overall: Standard first-line treatment here was pembrolizumab or nivolumab plus ipilimumab in metastatic melanoma. Study-level results: Disease-control patients' PBMC repertoires became either more clonal or more diverse at W3. Clones driving repertoire changes may be melanoma-specific or general immune activation.

In the case of this clone: No antigen is known for it.

CDR1 and CDR2 from the germline V gene are SGHTA and FQGNSA. This CDR3 region has 14 residues. The table came from immunoSEQ multiplex PCR; TCRdb's copy has only in-frame clones and leaves some out. Of roughly 10,000 clones in the sample, 75% to 85% were seen once. The time point is: week 3, after first cycle of checkpoint inhibitor. One draw preceded checkpoint blockade; another followed its first cycle at week 3. V and J are TRBV7-2 and TRBJ2-5, with no clear D. The closer fit of TRBJ2-7 to the DNA end suggests the J call may be wrong. The sample in question was blood, obtained from a patient treated with checkpoint blockade. The sequence derives from a human donor with melanoma. The CDR3 loop is CASSLVGGSYEQYF. DNA for the CDR3: TGTGCCAGCAGCTTAGTGGGCGGATCCTACGAGCAGTACTTC.